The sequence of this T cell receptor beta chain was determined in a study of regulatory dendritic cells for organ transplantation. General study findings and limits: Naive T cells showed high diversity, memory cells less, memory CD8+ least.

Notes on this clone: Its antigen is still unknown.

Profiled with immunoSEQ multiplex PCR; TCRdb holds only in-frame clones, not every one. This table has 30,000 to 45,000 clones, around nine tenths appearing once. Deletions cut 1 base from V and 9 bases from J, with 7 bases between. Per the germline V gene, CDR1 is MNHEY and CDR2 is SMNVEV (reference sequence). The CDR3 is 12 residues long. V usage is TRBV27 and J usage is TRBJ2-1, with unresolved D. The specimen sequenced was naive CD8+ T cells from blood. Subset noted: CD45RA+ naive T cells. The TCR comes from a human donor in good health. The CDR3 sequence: CASSLWLGEQFF. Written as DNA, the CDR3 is TGTGCCAGCAGTTTATGGCTCGGTGAGCAGTTCTTC.